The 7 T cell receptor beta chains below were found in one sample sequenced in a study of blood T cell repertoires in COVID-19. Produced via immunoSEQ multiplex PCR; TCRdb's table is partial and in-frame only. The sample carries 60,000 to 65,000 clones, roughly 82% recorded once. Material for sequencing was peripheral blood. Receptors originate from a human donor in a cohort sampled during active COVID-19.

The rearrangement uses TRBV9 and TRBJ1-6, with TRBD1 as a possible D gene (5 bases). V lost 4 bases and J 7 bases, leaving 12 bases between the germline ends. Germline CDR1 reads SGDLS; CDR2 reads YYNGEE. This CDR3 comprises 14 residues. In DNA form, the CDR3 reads TGTGCCAGCAGCATGGGGGGTGGGAATTCACCCCTCCACTTT. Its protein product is CASSMGGGNSPLHF.

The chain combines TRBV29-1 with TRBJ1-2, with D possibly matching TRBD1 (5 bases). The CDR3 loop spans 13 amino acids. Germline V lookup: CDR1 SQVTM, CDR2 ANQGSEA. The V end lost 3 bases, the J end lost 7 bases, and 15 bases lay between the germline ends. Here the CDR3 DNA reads TGCAGCGTTGACGGAGTGGGGCGCCGTGGCTACACCTTC. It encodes CSVDGVGRRGYTF.

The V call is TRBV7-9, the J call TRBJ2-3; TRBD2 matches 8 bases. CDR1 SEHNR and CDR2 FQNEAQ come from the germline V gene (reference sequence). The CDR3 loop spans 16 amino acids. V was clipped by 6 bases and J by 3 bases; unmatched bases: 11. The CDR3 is CASSPTGQRGTDTQYF. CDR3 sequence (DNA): TGTGCCAGCAGTCCAACTGGCCAGCGGGGGACAGATACGCAGTATTTT.

CDR3 in amino acids: CASSQDARQGYYEQYF. CDR3 DNA: TGTGCCAGCAGCCAAGATGCGAGACAGGGTTATTACGAGCAGTACTTC. The J gene is TRBJ2-7, the V gene TRBV3-1 (or the pseudogene TRBV3-2); 7 positions match TRBD1. V lost 0 bases and J lost 4; bases outside the gene matches: 9. The CDR3 has 16 residues. Germline CDR1 LGHDT, CDR2 YNNKEL (reference sequence).

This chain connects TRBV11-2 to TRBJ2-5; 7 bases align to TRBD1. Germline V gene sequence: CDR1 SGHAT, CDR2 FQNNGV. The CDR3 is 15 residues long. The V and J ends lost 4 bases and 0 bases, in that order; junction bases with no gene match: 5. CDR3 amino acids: CASSWGQTNQETQYF. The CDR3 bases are TGTGCCAGCAGCTGGGGACAGACCAACCAAGAGACCCAGTACTTC.

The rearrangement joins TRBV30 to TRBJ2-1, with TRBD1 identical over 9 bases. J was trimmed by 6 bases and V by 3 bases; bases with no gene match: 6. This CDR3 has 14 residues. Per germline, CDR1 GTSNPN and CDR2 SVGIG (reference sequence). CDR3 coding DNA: TGTGCCTGGAGAAGACAGGGGGATTTCAATGAGCAGTTCTTC. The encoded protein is CAWRRQGDFNEQFF.

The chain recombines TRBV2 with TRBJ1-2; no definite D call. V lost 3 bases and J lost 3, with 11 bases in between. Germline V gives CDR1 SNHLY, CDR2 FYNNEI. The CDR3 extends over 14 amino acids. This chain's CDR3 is CASSDSRDHYGYTF. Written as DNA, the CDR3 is TGTGCCAGCAGTGATTCGCGGGATCACTATGGCTACACCTTC.